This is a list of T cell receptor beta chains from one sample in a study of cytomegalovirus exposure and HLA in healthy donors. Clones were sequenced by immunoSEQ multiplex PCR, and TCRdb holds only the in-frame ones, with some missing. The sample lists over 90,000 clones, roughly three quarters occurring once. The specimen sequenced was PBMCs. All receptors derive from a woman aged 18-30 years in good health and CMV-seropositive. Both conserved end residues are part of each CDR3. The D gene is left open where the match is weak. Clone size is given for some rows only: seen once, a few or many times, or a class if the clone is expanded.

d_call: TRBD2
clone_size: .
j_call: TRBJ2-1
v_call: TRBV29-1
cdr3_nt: TGCAGCGTTGAAGATCCTAGCGGGAGGTCCTACAATGAGCAGTTCTTC
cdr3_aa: CSVEDPSGRSYNEQFF

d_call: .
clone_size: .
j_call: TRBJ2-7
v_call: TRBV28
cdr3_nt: TGTGCCAGCAGGCTTACAGGGCGCGAGCAGTACTTC
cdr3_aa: CASRLTGREQYF

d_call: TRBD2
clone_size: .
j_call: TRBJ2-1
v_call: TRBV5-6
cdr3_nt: TGTGCCAGCAGCTTGGTTGGCGGGGGAGTCTACAATGAGCAGTTCTTC
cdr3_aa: CASSLVGGGVYNEQFF

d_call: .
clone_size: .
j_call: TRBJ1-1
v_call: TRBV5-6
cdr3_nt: TGTGCCAGCAGCTTGCGCGGTGAAGCTTTCTTT
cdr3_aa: CASSLRGEAFF

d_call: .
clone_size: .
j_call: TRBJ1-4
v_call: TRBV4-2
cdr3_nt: TGTGCCAGCAGCCAAGATCGACAGCGATCAACTAATGAAAAACTGTTTTTT
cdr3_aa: CASSQDRQRSTNEKLFF

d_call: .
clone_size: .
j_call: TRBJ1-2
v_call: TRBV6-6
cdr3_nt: TGTGCCAGCAGTCCAAGACAGGCCTATGGCTACACCTTC
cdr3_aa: CASSPRQAYGYTF

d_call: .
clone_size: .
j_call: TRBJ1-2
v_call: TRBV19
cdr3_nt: TGTGCCAGTAGTATTCGAGGGCCCTACTATGGCTACACCTTC
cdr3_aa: CASSIRGPYYGYTF

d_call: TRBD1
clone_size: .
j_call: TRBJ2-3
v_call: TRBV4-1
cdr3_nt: TGCGCCAGCAGCTTACTGCCGGGACAGGTATCAGATACGCAGTATTTT
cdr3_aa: CASSLLPGQVSDTQYF

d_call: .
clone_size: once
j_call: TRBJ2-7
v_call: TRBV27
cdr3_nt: TGTGCCAGCAGTTTAGGCCGCTCCTACGAGCAGTACTTC
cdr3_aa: CASSLGRSYEQYF

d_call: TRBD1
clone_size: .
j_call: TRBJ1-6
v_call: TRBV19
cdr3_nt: TGTGCCAGTCGAAAATTTGGACAGGGGTCAATTGGTTCACCCCTCCACTTT
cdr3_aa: CASRKFGQGSIGSPLHF

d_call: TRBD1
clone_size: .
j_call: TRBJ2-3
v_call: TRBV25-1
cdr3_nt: TGTGCCAGCAGTCTAGGGACAGGGGACCTCGGAGATACGCAGTATTTT
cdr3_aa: CASSLGTGDLGDTQYF

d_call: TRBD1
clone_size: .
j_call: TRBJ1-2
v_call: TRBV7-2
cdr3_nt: TGTGCCAGCAGCTTACGGACAGGGAGGGACTATGGCTACACCTTC
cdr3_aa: CASSLRTGRDYGYTF

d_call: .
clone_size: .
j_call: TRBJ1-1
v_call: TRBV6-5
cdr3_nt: TGTGCCAGCAAGAGGAGTACCTTGAACACTGAAGCTTTCTTT
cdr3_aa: CASKRSTLNTEAFF

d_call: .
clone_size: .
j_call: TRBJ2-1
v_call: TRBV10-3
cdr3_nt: TGTGCCATCAGTGACCCCCGGGACTCAAAGACGGGTGAGCAGTTCTTC
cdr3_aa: CAISDPRDSKTGEQFF

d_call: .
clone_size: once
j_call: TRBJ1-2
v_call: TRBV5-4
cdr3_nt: TGTGCCAGCAGATCGCTTTCCGGAGGGGTCTATGGCTACACCTTC
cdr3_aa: CASRSLSGGVYGYTF

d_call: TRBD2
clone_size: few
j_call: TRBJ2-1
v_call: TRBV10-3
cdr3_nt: TGTGCCATCAGGACTAGCGGGAGGATCTCCTACAATGAGCAGTTCTTC
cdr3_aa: CAIRTSGRISYNEQFF

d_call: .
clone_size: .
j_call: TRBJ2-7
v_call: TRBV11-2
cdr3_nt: TGTGCCAGCAGCCCAATTAACAGGGTCGGGGGGTACGAGCAGTACTTC
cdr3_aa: CASSPINRVGGYEQYF

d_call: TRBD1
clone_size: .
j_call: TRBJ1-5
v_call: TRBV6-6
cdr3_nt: TGTGCCAGCAGCCCTCCCCGGACAGGGCAACATCAGCCCCAGCATTTT
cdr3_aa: CASSPPRTGQHQPQHF

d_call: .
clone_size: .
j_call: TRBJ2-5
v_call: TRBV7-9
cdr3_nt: TGTGCCAGCAGCTTACTAGAGACCCAGTACTTC
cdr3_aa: CASSLLETQYF

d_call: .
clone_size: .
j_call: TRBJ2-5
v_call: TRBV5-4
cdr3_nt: TGTGCCAGCGGGGACAAGGGGGAGACCCAGTACTTC
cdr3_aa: CASGDKGETQYF

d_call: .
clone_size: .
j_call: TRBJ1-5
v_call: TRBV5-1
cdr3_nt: TGCGCCAGCAGCTTACAGGGTGATCAGCCCCAGCATTTT
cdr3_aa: CASSLQGDQPQHF

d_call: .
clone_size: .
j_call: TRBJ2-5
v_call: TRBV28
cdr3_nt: TGTGCCAGCAGTTCGGGACTCTCCCGGGAGCAGTACTTC
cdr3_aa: CASSSGLSREQYF

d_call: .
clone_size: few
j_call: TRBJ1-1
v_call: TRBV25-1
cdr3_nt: TGTGCCAGCAGTGAATATGCCGTCCGGGGCACTGAAGCTTTCTTT
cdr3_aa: CASSEYAVRGTEAFF

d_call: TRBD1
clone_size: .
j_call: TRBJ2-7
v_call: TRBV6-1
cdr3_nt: TGTGCCAGCAGTGAAGGGACAGGGGGCTCCCACGAGCAGTACTTC
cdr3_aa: CASSEGTGGSHEQYF

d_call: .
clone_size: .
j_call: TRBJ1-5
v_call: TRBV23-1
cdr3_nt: TGCGCCAGCAGTCAATCGGGCAGGGGTACGTGTCAGCCCCAGCATTTT
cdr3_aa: CASSQSGRGTCQPQHF

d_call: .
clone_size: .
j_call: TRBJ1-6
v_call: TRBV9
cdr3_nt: TGTGCCAGCAGCCCCTCACCTACAACAGTGTCTACTTCACCCCTCCACTTT
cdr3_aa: CASSPSPTTVSTSPLHF

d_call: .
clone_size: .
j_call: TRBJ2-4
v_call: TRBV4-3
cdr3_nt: TGCGCCAGCAGCCACGGGGGTGATCTAGCCAAAAACATTCAGTACTTC
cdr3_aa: CASSHGGDLAKNIQYF

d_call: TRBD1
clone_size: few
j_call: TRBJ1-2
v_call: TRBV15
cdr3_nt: TGTGCCACCAGCGGTGGACAGGGGGAAGGCTACACCTTC
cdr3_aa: CATSGGQGEGYTF

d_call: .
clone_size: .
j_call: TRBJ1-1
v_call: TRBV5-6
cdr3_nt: TGTGCCAGCAGCTTTAGCCGGTTTAGGACTGAAGCTTTCTTT
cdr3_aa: CASSFSRFRTEAFF

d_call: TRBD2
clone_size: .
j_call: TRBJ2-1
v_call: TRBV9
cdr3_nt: TGTGCCAGCACCGAAGCGGGAGGACCTTTGAATGAGCAGTTCTTC
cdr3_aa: CASTEAGGPLNEQFF

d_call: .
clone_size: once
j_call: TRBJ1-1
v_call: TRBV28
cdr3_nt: TGTGCCAGCAGTCGATCGCAGGTTTCTGAAGCTTTCTTT
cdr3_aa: CASSRSQVSEAFF

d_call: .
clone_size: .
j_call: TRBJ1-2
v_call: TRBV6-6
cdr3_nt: TGTGCCAGCAGGCTTAATTCCGGGACAAGTTATGGCTACACCTTC
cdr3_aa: CASRLNSGTSYGYTF

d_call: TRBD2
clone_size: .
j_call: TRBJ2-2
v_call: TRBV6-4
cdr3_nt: TGTGCCAGCAGTGGGCTAGCGGGAGGCACCGGGGAGCTGTTTTTT
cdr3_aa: CASSGLAGGTGELFF